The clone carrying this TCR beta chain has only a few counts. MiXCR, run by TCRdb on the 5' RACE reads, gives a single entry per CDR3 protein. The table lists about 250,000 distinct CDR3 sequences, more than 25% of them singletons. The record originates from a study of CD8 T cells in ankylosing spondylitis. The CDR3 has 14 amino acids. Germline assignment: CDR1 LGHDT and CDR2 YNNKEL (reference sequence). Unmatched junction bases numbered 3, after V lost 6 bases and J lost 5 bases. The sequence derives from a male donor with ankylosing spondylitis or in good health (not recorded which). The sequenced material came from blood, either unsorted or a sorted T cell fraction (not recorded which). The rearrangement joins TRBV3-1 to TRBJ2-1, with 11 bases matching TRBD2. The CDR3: CASSGTSGNNEQFF. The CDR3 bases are TGTGCCAGCAGTGGGACTAGCGGAAACAATGAGCAGTTCTTC.